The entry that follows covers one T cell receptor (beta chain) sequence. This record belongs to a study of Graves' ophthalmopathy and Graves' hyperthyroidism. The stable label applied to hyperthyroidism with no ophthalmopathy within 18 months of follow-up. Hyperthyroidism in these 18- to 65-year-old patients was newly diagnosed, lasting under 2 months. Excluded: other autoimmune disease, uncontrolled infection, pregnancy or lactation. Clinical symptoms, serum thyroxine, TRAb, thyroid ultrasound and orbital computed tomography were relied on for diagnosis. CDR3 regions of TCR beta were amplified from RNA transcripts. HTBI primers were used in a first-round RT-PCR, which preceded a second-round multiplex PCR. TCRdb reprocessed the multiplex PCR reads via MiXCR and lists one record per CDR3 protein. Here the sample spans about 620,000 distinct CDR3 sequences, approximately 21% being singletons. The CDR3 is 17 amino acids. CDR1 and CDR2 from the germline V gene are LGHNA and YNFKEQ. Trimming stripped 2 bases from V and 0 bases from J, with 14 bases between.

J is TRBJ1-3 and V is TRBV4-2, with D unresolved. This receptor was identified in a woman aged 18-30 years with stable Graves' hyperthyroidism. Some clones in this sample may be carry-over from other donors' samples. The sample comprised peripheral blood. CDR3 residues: CASSQLGSQSSGNTIYF. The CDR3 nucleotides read TGTGCCAGCAGCCAACTAGGGTCCCAGAGCTCTGGAAACACCATATATTTT.